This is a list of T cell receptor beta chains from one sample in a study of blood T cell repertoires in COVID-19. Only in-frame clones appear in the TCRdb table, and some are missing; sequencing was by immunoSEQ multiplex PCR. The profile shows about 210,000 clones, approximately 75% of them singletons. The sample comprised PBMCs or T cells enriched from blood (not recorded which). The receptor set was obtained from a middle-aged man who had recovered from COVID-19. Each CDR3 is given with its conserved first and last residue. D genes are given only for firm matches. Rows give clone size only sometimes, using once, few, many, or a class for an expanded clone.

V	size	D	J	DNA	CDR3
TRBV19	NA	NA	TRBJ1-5	TGTGCCAGTAGTTCCCCCCGACAGGTTCTATATAGGGGGAATCAGCCCCAGCATTTT	CASSSPRQVLYRGNQPQHF
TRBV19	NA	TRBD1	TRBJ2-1	TGTGCCAGTAGTCCGGGACAGAGATACAATGAGCAGTTCTTC	CASSPGQRYNEQFF
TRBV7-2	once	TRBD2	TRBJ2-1	TGTGCCAGCAGCTTAGACGATCGGACTAGCAATGACAATGAGCAGTTCTTC	CASSLDDRTSNDNEQFF
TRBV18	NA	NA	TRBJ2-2	TGTGCCAGCTCGCCACAGAGGAACACCGGGGAGCTGTTTTTT	CASSPQRNTGELFF
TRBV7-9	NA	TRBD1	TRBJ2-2	TGTGCCAGCAGACCAGGACAGGGGCGAACCGGGGAGCTGTTTTTT	CASRPGQGRTGELFF
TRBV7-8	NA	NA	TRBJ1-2	TGTGCCAGCAGCTTACAGGACTGGTATGGCTACACCTTC	CASSLQDWYGYTF
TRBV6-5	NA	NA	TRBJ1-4	TGTGCCAGCAGTTACTCGATGGCGGGGTTTAATGAAAAACTGTTTTTT	CASSYSMAGFNEKLFF
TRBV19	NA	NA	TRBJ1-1	TGTGCCAGTAGTATGGGGGGCACTGAAGCTTTCTTT	CASSMGGTEAFF
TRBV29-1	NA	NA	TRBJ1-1	TGCAGCGTTGCGGGAGGAGGGACTGAAGCTTTCTTT	CSVAGGGTEAFF
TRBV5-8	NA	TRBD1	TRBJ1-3	TGTGCCAGCAGCACAGGGGTCATCGGAAACACCATATATTTT	CASSTGVIGNTIYF
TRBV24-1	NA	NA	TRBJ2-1	TGTGCCACACGAGGCTTGGGTCCACGGGATGAGCAGTTCTTC	CATRGLGPRDEQFF
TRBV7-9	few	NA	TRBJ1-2	TGTGCCAGCCTTGCGGGAGGCAGGGGCGCTAACTATGGCTACACCTTC	CASLAGGRGANYGYTF
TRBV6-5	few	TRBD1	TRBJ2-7	TGTGCCAGCAGACGAGGGACAGGGCACGAGCAGTACTTC	CASRRGTGHEQYF
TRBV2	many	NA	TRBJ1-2	TGTGCCAGCAGCGTCCTCGACAGCAATGGCTACACCTTC	CASSVLDSNGYTF
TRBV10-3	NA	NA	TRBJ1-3	TGTGCCATCAGGCCGGGACATATTACCCTGGAGTCTGGAAACACCATATATTTT	CAIRPGHITLESGNTIYF
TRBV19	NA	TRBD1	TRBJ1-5	TGTGCCAGTAGCTTCCGGGACAGGGGTGTAGCAGCCCAGCATTTT	CASSFRDRGVAAQHF
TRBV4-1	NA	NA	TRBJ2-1	TGCGCCAGCAGCCTCGGTCGAGCCATGAACTACAATGAGCAGTTCTTC	CASSLGRAMNYNEQFF
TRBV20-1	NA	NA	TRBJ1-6	TGCAGTGCTAGTAGCTGGAGCTCCTATAATTCACCCCTCCACTTT	CSASSWSSYNSPLHF
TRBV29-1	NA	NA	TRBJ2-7	TGCAGCGTTTCCGGGTCCCTTTCTGACGAGCAGTACTTC	CSVSGSLSDEQYF
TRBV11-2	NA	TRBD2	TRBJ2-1	TGTGCCAGCAGCTCCGGCTTCGGTAGCGGGAGTCGGTACAATGAGCAGTTCTTC	CASSSGFGSGSRYNEQFF
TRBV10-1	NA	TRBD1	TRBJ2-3	TGCGCCAGCAGTGAGCCTGGACAGGCCACAGATACGCAGTATTTT	CASSEPGQATDTQYF
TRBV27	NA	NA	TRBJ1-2	TGTGCCAGCAGTTCAACGGGAATAGGGTTCGGAGGCTATGGCTACACCTTC	CASSSTGIGFGGYGYTF
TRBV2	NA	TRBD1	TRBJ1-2	TGTGCCAGCAGTGCCCGGCTGGAGGGGGCTAATGGCTACACCTTC	CASSARLEGANGYTF
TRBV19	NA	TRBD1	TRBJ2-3	TGTGCCAGTAGTGGGACTAGACAGGGGGCTGCGGATACGCAGTATTTT	CASSGTRQGAADTQYF
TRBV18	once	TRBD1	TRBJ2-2	TGTGCCAGCTCCGGGACAGAGTCCACCGGGGAGCTGTTTTTT	CASSGTESTGELFF
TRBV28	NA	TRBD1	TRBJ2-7	TGTGCCAGCAGATCTACGGGACAGGGGGCGGGGGAGCAGTACTTC	CASRSTGQGAGEQYF
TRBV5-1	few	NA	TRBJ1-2	TGCGCCAGCAGCCGGACGACAGGATACTATGGCTACACCTTC	CASSRTTGYYGYTF
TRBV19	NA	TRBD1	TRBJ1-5	TGTGCCAGTAGTATAGCTCAGGGTTCAGGGGGTCAGCCCCAGCATTTT	CASSIAQGSGGQPQHF
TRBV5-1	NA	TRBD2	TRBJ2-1	TGCGCCAGCAGAACGACTAGCGGGAGAAGTTCATACGAGCAGTTCTTC	CASRTTSGRSSYEQFF
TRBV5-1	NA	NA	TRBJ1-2	TGCGCCAGCAGCTTGGGGCACCGCACTAACTATGGCTACACCTTC	CASSLGHRTNYGYTF
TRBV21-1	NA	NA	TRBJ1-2	TGTGCCAGCAGCAAAACTAGGACAGGGCTAAACTATGGCTACACCTTC	CASSKTRTGLNYGYTF
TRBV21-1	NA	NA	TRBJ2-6	TGTGCCAGCGGCTCTTCAGGGACTGGGGCCAACGTCCTGACTTTC	CASGSSGTGANVLTF
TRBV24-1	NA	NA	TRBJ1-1	TGTGCCACCAGTGATTTGGAGGCTTCCTCGGGGGCTTTCTTT	CATSDLEASSGAFF
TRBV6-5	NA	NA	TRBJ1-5	TGTGCCAGCCGTACCGGAGTAAGCAATCAGCCCCAGCATTTT	CASRTGVSNQPQHF
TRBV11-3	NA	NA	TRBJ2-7	TGTGCCAGCAGCTTCACGGGGACAAAAGGCGAGCAGTACTTC	CASSFTGTKGEQYF
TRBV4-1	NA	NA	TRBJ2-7	TGCGCCAGCAGCCAAGATCGAGGCTACGAGCAGTACTTC	CASSQDRGYEQYF
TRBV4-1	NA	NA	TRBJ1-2	TGCGCCAGCAGCCAAGAGTCGGGTACAGGCTATGGCTACACCTTC	CASSQESGTGYGYTF
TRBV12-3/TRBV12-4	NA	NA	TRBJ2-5	TGTGCCAGCAGTTTAAAGAGAGGGACCCAGTACTTC	CASSLKRGTQYF
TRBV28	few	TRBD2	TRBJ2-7	TGTGCCAGCAGGACTAGCGGGAACCCCGGACACGAGCAGTACTTC	CASRTSGNPGHEQYF
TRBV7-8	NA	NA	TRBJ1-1	TGTGCCAGCAGCCTCCGATCAGGATCCACTGAAGCTTTCTTT	CASSLRSGSTEAFF
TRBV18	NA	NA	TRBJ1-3	TGTGCCAGCTCACCACCGGAGGGTGCGGGAAACACCATATATTTT	CASSPPEGAGNTIYF
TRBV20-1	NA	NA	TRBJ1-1	TGCAGTGCCAGAGGTAGAGGTAGAGCTTTCTTT	CSARGRGRAFF
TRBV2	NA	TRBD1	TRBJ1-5	TGTGCCAGTGTCCGGGACAGGGGGCTTCAGCCCCAGCATTTT	CASVRDRGLQPQHF
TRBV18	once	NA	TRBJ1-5	TGTGCCAGCTCACCCGAAGAGGGTAGCAATCAGCCCCAGCATTTT	CASSPEEGSNQPQHF
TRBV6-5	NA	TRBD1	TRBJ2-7	TGTGCCAGCAGTTACGGGGCAGGGGGTAGTGACGAGCAGTACTTC	CASSYGAGGSDEQYF
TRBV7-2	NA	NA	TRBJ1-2	TGTGCCAGCACAAAATCTGTCGGGATCCATGGCTACACCTTC	CASTKSVGIHGYTF
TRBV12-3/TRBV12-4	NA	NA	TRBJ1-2	TGTGCCAGCAGCCCCTCTACCTATGGCTACACCTTC	CASSPSTYGYTF
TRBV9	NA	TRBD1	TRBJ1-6	TGTGCCAGCAGCGCATTAGACAGGGCAGTTTCACCCCTCCACTTT	CASSALDRAVSPLHF
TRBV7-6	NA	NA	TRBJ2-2	TGTGCCAGCAGCTCCCAGGGGAACACCGGGGAGCTGTTTTTT	CASSSQGNTGELFF
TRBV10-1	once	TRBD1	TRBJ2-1	TGCGCCAGCAGCCGCGGGACAGGAGCCTACAATGAGCAGTTCTTC	CASSRGTGAYNEQFF
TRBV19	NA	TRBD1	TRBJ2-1	TGTGCCAGTAGTGCGGACAGGGGGTCATTTAATGAGCAGTTCTTC	CASSADRGSFNEQFF
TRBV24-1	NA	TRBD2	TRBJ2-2	TGTGCCACCAGTGACCCCCTGCGGGAGGGGAACACCGGGGAGCTGTTTTTT	CATSDPLREGNTGELFF
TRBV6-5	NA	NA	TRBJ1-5	TGTGCCAGCAGTTACAGGGGGTCTCAGCCCCAGCATTTT	CASSYRGSQPQHF
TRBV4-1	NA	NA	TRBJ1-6	TGCGCCAGCAGCCAACATGGGCCCTCCAGCTCCTATAATTCACCCCTCCACTTT	CASSQHGPSSSYNSPLHF
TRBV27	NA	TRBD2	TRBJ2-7	TGTGCCAGCACTTTGATGGCTAGCGGGAGTGGTTTAGGCGAGCAGTACTTC	CASTLMASGSGLGEQYF
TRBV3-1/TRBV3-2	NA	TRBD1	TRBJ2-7	TGTGCCAGCAGCCCGCGACAGGGTTCGTCCGAGCAGTACTTC	CASSPRQGSSEQYF
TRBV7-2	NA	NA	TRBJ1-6	TGTGCCAGCAGCTCCGACCGGGACTGGGGAGGGTCACCCCTCCACTTT	CASSSDRDWGGSPLHF
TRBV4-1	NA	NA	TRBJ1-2	TGCGCCAGCAGCCAACTAACCCTAGCGGGTATATCTAACTATGGCTACACCTTC	CASSQLTLAGISNYGYTF
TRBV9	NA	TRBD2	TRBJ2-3	TGTGCCAGCAGCGCAGGACTAGCCACAGATACGCAGTATTTT	CASSAGLATDTQYF
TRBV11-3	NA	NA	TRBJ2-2	TGTGCCAGCAGCCGGGGGAGGACGAACACCGGGGAGCTGTTTTTT	CASSRGRTNTGELFF